This TCR beta chain was captured in a study of response to subunit inactivated influenza vaccine. Overall study results and limits: There was a suggestion from the authors that each seasonal influenza vaccination recruits few new T cells.

Via MiXCR, TCRdb re-called the RT-PCR reads, giving one row per CDR3 protein. The sample has fewer than 200,000 distinct CDR3 sequences, about 10% seen once. The CDR3 has 15 residues. Germline assignment: CDR1 SGHDT and CDR2 YYEEEE. V was shortened by 6 bases and J by 6 bases, with 18 bases between the two germline ends. To note about this clonotype: As yet, its antigen is unknown.

Sample: non-naive T cells sorted from PBMCs, taken on the day of vaccination. The receptor's source is a man in his fifties or sixties who received an inactivated influenza vaccine. The genes are TRBV5-6 and TRBJ2-2; a weak D match, TRBD1 (5 bases). CDR3 coding DNA: TGTGCCAGCACCCGACAGTCCGGTGGGGCCGGGGAGCTGTTTTTT. As protein: CASTRQSGGAGELFF.